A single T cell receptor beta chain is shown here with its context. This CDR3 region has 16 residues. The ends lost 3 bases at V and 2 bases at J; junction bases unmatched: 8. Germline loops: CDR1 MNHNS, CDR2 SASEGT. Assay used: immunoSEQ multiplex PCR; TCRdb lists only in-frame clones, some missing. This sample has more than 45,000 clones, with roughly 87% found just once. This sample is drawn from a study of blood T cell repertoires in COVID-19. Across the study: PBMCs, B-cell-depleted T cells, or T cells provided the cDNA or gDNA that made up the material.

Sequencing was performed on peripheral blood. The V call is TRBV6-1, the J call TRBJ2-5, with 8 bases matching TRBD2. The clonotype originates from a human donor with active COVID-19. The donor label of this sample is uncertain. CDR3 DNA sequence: TGTGCCAGCAGTGACGTTAGCGGGGCGATTCAAGAGACCCAGTACTTC. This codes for CASSDVSGAIQETQYF.